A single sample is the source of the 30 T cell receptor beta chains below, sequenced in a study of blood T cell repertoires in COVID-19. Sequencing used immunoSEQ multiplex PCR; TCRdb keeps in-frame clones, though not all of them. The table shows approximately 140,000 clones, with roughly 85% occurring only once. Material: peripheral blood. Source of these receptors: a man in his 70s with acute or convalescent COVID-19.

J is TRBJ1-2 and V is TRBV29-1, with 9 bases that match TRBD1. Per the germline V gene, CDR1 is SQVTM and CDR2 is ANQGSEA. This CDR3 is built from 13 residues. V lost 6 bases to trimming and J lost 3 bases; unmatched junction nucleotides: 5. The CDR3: CSVATGGYYGYTF. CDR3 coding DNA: TGCAGCGTAGCCACAGGGGGCTACTATGGCTACACCTTC. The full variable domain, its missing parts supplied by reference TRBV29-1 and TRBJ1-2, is SAVISQKPSRDICQRGTSLTIQCQVDSQVTMMFWYRQQPGQSLTLIATANQGSEATYESGFVIDKFPISRPNLTFSTLTVSNMSPEDSSIYLCSVATGGYYGYTFGSGTRLTVV.

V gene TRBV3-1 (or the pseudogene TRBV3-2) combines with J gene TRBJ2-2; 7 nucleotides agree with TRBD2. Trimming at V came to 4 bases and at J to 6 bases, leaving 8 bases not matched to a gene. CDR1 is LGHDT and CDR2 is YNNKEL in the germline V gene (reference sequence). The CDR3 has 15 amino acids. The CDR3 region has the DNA TGTGCCAGCAGCCCAGGACTAGTAACGTCCGGGGAGCTGTTTTTT. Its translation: CASSPGLVTSGELFF.

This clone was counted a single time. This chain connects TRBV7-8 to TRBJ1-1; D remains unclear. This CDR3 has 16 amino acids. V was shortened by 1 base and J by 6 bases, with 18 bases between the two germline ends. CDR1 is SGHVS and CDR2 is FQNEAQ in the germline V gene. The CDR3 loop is CASSLEWELSRAEAFF. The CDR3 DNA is TGTGCCAGCAGCTTAGAGTGGGAGTTATCCCGAGCTGAAGCTTTCTTT.

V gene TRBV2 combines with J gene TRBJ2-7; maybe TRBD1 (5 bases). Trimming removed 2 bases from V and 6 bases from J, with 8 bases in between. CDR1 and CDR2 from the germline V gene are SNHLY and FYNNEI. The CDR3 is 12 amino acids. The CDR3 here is CASSERGLEQYF. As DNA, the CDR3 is TGTGCCAGCAGTGAAAGGGGTCTCGAGCAGTACTTC.

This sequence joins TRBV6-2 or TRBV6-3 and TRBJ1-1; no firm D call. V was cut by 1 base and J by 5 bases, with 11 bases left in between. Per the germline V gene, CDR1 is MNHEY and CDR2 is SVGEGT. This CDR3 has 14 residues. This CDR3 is CASSYLRENTEAFF. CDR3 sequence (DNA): TGTGCCAGCAGTTACTTAAGGGAGAATACTGAAGCTTTCTTT.

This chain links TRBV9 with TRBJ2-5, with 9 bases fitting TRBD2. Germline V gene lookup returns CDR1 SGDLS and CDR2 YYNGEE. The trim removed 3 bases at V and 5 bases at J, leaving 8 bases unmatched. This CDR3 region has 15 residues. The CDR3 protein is CASSDSGSRQETQYF. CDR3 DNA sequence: TGTGCCAGCAGCGATAGCGGGAGTAGGCAGGAGACCCAGTACTTC.

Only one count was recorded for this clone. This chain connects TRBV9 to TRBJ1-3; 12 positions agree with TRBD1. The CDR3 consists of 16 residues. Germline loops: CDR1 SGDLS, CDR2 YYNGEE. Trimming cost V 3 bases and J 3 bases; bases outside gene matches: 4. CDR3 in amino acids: CASSEGQGAGGNTIYF. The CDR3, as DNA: TGTGCCAGCAGCGAGGGACAGGGGGCGGGTGGAAACACCATATATTTT.

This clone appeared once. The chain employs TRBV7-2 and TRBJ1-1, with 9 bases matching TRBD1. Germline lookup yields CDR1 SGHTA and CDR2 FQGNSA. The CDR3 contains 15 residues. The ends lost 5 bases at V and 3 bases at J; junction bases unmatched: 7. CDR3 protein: CASSPPQGAYTEAFF. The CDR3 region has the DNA TGTGCCAGCAGCCCTCCACAGGGGGCCTACACTGAAGCTTTCTTT.

CDR3 residues: CASSQDQGGPYNEQFF. CDR3 in DNA: TGTGCCAGCAGCCAAGATCAAGGGGGACCTTACAATGAGCAGTTCTTC. The chain joins TRBV3-1 (or the pseudogene TRBV3-2) to TRBJ2-1; maybe TRBD1 (6 bases). Trimming shortened V by 0 bases and J by 4 bases, and 13 bases separated the two germline ends. Germline V gene data show CDR1 as LGHDT and CDR2 as YNNKEL (reference sequence). CDR3 length: 16 residues.

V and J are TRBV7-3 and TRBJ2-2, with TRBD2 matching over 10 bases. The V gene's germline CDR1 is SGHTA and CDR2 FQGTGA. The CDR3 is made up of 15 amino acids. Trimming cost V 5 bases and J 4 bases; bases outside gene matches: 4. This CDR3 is CASSPRTSGTGELFF. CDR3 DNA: TGTGCCAGCAGCCCCCGGACTAGCGGCACCGGGGAGCTGTTTTTT.

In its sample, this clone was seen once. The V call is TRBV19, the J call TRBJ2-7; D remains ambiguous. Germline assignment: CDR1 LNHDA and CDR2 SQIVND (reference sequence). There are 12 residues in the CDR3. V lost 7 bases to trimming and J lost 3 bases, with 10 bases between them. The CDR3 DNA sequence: TGTGCCAGTATTTTACTCCACTACGAGCAGTACTTC. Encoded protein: CASILLHYEQYF.

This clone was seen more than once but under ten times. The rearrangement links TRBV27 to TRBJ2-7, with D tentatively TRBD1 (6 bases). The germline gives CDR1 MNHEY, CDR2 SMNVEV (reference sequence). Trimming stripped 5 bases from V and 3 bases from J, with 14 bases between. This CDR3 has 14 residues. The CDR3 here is CASSPRQGNYEQYF. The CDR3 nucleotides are TGTGCCAGCAGTCCCCGGCAGGGGAACTACGAGCAGTACTTC.

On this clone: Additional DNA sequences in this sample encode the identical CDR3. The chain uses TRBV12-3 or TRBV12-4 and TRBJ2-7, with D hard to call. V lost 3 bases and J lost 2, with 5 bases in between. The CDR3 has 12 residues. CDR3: CASSFTAYEQYF. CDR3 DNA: TGTGCCAGCAGTTTTACAGCCTACGAGCAGTACTTC.

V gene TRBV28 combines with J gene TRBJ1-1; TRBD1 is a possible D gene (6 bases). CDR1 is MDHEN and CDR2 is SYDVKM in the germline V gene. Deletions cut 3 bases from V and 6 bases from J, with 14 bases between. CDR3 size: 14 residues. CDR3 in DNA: TGTGCCAGCAGTTTGGGGGGGCGCAACCCTGAAGCTTTCTTT. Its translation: CASSLGGRNPEAFF. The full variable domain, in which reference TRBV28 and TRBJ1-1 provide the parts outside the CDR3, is DVKVTQSSRYLVKRTGEKVFLECVQDMDHENMFWYRQDPGLGLRLIYFSYDVKMKEKGDIPEGYSVSREKKERFSLILESASTNQTSMYLCASSLGGRNPEAFFGQGTRLTVV.

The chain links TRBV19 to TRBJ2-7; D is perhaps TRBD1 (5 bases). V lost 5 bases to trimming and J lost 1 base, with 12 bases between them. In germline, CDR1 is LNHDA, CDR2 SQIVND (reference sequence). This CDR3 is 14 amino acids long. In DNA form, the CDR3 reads TGTGCCAGTAGTCCAGGAGACAGTTCCTACGAGCAGTACTTC. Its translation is CASSPGDSSYEQYF.

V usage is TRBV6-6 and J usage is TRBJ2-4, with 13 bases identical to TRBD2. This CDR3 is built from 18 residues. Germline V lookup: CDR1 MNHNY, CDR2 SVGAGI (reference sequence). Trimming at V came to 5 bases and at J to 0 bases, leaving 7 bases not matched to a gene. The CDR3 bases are TGTGCCAGCAGTCCCGGGACTAGCGGGATGAAAGCCAAAAACATTCAGTACTTC. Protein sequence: CASSPGTSGMKAKNIQYF.

The chain's CDR3 is CASSLGPLRQGNRNEQFF. The CDR3 coding sequence is TGTGCCAGCAGCTTAGGGCCGCTTCGACAGGGAAATCGGAATGAGCAGTTCTTC. V is TRBV7-6 and J is TRBJ2-1, with 7 bases fitting TRBD1. The V gene's germline CDR1 is SGHVS and CDR2 FNYEAQ. V lost 1 base, J lost 7 bases, and 16 bases stayed unmatched. The CDR3 runs to 18 residues.

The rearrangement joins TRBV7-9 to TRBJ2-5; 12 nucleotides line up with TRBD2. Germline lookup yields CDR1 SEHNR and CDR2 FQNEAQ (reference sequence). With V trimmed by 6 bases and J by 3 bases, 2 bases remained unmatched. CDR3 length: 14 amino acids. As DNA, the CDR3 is TGTGCCAGCAGGAGACTAGCGGGGGAAGAGACCCAGTACTTC. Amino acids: CASRRLAGEETQYF. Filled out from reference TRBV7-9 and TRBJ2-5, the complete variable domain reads DTGVSQNPRHKITKRGQNVTFRCDPISEHNRLYWYRQTLGQGPEFLTYFQNEAQLEKSRLLSDRFSAERPKGSFSTLEIQRTEQGDSAMYLCASRRLAGEETQYFGPGTRLLVL.

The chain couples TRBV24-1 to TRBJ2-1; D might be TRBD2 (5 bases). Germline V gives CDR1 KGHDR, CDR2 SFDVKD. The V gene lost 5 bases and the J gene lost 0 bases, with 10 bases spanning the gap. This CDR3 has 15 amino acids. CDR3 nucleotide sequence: TGTGCCACCAGTGCGGCGGGCCCCTCCTACAATGAGCAGTTCTTC. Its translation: CATSAAGPSYNEQFF.

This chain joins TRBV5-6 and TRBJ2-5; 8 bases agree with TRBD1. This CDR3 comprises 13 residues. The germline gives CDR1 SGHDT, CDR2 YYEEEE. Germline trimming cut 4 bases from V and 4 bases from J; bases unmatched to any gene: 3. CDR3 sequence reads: CASSVDRGETQYF. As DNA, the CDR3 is TGTGCCAGCAGCGTCGACAGGGGAGAGACCCAGTACTTC.

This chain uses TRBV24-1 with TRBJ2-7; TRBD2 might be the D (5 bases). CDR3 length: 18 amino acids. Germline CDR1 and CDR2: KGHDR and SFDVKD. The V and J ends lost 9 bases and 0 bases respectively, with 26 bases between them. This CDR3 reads CATSNLRPGRGSSYEQYF. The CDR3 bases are TGTGCCACCTCTAACTTACGCCCCGGACGGGGAAGCTCCTACGAGCAGTACTTC.

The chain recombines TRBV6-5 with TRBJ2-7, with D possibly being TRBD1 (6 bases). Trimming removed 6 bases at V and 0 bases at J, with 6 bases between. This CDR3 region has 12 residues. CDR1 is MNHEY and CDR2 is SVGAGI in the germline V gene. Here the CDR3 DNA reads TGTGCCAGCAGGGACAGCTCCTACGAGCAGTACTTC. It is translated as CASRDSSYEQYF.

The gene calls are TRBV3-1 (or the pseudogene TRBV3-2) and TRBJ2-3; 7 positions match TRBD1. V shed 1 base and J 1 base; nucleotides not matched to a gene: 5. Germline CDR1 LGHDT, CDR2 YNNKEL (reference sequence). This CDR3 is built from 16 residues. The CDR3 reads CASSQGKGAGTDTQYF. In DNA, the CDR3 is TGTGCCAGCAGCCAAGGAAAGGGGGCTGGCACAGATACGCAGTATTTT.

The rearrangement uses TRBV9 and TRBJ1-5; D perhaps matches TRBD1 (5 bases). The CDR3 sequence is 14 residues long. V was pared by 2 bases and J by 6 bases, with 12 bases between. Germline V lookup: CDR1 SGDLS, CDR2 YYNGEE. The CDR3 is CASSVGRASQPQHF. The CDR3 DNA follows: TGTGCCAGCAGCGTGGGCAGGGCGAGTCAGCCCCAGCATTTT.

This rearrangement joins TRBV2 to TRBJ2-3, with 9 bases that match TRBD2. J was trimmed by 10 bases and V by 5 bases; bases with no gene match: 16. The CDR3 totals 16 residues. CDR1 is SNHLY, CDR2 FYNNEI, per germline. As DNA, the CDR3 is TGTGCCAGCAGTCCTCAGACTAGCGGAGTATTATCGCCGCAGTATTTT. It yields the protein CASSPQTSGVLSPQYF.

The CDR3 DNA reads TGTGCCAGCAGCTTGGGTATCCAGGGTCCAGGGGCCAACGTCCTGACTTTC. Translated: CASSLGIQGPGANVLTF. V usage is TRBV5-5 and J usage is TRBJ2-6; TRBD1 might be the D (5 bases). The germline gives CDR1 SGHKS, CDR2 YYEKEE (reference sequence). The CDR3 contains 17 residues. Trimming removed 0 bases from V and 4 bases from J, with 14 bases in between.

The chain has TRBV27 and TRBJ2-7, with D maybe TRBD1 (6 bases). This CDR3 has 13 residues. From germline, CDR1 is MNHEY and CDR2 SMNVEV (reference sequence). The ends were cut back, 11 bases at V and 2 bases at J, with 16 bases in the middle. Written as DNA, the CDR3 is TGTGCCTGGGGACCAGGGGTGGCCTACGAGCAGTACTTC. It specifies CAWGPGVAYEQYF.

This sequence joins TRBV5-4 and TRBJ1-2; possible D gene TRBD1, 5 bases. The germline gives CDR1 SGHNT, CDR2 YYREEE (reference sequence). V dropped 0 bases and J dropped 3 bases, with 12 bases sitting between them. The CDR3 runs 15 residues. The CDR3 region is CASSLDYGGDYGYTF. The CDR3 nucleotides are TGTGCCAGCAGCTTGGACTACGGGGGAGACTATGGCTACACCTTC. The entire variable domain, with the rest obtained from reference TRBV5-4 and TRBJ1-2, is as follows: ETGVTQSPTHLIKTRGQQVTLRCSSQSGHNTVSWYQQALGQGPQFIFQYYREEENGRGNFPPRFSGLQFPNYSSELNVNALELDDSALYLCASSLDYGGDYGYTFGSGTRLTVV.

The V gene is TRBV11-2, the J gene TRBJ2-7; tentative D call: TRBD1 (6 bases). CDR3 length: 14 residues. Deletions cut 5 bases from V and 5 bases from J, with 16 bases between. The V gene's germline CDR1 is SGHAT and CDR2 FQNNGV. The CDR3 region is CASSPDRGIHEQYF. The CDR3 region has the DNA TGTGCCAGCAGCCCCGATAGGGGGATCCACGAGCAGTACTTC.

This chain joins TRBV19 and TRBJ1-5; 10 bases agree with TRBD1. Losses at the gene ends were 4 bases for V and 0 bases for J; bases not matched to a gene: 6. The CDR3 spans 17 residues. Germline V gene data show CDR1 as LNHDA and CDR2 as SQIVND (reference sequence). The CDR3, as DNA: TGTGCCAGTAGTACGACAGGGGGCGGGGGTAGCAATCAGCCCCAGCATTTT. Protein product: CASSTTGGGGSNQPQHF. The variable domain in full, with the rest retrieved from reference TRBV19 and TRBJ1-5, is DGGITQSPKYLFRKEGQNVTLSCEQNLNHDAMYWYRQDPGQGLRLIYYSQIVNDFQKGDIAEGYSVSREKKESFPLTVTSAQKNPTAFYLCASSTTGGGGSNQPQHFGDGTRLSIL.